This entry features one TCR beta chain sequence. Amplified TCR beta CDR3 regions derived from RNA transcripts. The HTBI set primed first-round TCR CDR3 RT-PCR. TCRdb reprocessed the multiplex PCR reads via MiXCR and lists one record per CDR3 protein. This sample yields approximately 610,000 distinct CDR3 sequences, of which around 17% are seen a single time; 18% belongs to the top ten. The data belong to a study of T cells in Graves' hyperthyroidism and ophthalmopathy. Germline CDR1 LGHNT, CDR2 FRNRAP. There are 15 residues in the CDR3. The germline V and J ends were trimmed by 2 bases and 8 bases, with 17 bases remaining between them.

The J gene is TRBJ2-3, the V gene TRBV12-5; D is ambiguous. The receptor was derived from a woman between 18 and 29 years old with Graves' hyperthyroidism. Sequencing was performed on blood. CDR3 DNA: TGTGCTAGTGGTTTGCTAAAGGCCGAATCGGGTACGCAGTATTTT. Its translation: CASGLLKAESGTQYF.